This TCR beta chain came from a study of CD8 T cells in Susac syndrome. Reverse transcription of about 0.5 to 1 ug RNA used random hexamers. Coverage of TCR beta CDR3 amplification by immunoSEQ multiplex PCR extended to 54 Vbeta and 13 Jbeta. One entry per CDR3 protein results from TCRdb running MiXCR on the immunoSEQ multiplex PCR reads. The sample contains some 100,000 distinct CDR3 sequences, roughly 95% of which appear only once. Study conclusions and caveats: The study recognized that its TCR sequencing and HLA analysis covered a relatively small number of individuals.

In regard to this clonotype: The antigen is unknown.

Blood CD8+ and CD4+ T cells underwent high-throughput TCR beta sequencing. The authors negatively isolated CD8+ and CD4+ T cells and FACS-enriched TEMRA cells. Sample: CD4+ T cells from PBMCs. This clonotype was obtained from a human donor in good health.

The CDR3 sequence is CASSADRGAVSPLHF. The CDR3 DNA reads as TGTGCCAGCAGCGCAGACCGGGGGGCCGTTTCACCCCTCCACTTT. V and J are TRBV9 and TRBJ1-6; possible D gene TRBD1, 6 bases. Trimming removed 3 bases at V and 9 bases at J, with 16 bases between. This CDR3 comprises 15 residues. CDR1 SGDLS and CDR2 YYNGEE come from the germline V gene.